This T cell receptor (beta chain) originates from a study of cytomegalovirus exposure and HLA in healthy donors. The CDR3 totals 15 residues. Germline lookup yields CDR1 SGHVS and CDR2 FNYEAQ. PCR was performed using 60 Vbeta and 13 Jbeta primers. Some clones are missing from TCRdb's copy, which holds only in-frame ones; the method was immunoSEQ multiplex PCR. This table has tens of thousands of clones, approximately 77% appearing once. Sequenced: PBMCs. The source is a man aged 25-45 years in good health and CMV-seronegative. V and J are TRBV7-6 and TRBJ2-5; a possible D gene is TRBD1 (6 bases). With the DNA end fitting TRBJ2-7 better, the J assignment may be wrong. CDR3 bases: TGTGCCAGCAGCGAAAGGACAGAGAATACCTACGAGCAGTACTTC. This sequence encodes CASSERTENTYEQYF.